These T cell receptor beta chains were read from a single sample in a study of post-analysis software for immune sequencing data. TCRdb recomputed calls from the PCR reads with MiXCR, one row per CDR3 protein. The sample has approximately 630,000 distinct CDR3 sequences, around 60% seen once; the top ten hold about 11%. Specimen: blood. These TCRs come from a girl aged 2-15 years with multiple sclerosis. CDR3s include the opening cysteine and the closing phenylalanine or tryptophan. D genes are given only for firm matches. Size is omitted from some rows. Given values are once, few, many or a class for expanded clones.

j_call,clone_size,d_call,v_call,cdr3_aa,cdr3_nt
TRBJ2-4,NA,TRBD2,TRBV11-2,CASSSSGTSGEQYF,TGTGCCAGCAGCTCCTCCGGGACTAGCGGTGAGCAGTACTTC
TRBJ1-5,NA,NA,TRBV6-1,CASSGTGGPYQPQHF,TGTGCCAGCAGTGGGACGGGGGGCCCCTACCAGCCCCAGCATTTT
TRBJ1-1,NA,TRBD1,TRBV29-1,CSVEDLGTGGSTNTEAFF,TGCAGCGTTGAAGATCTGGGGACAGGGGGATCAACGAACACTGAAGCTTTCTTT
TRBJ2-1,NA,NA,TRBV10-3,CAISNNEQFF,TGTGCCATCAGTAATAATGAGCAGTTCTTC
TRBJ1-3,NA,NA,TRBV20-1,CSARISGNTIYF,TGTAGTGCTCGTATCTCTGGAAACACCATATATTTT
TRBJ2-7,NA,NA,TRBV3-1,CASSQEAGNYEQYF,TGTGCCAGCAGCCAAGAGGCGGGGAACTACGAGCAGTACTTC
TRBJ2-7,NA,NA,TRBV24-1,CATSETGGQLASYEQYF,TGTGCCACCAGTGAAACGGGCGGACAGTTGGCGTCCTACGAGCAGTACTTC
TRBJ2-5,few,TRBD2,TRBV20-1,CSAWTSGSETQYF,TGCAGTGCTTGGACTAGCGGGAGTGAGACCCAGTACTTC
TRBJ2-7,NA,NA,TRBV11-2,CASSPQGWGVEQYF,TGTGCCAGCAGCCCCCAAGGATGGGGGGTTGAGCAGTACTTC
TRBJ2-3,NA,NA,TRBV6-5,CASKGVYADTQYF,TGTGCCAGCAAAGGGGTTTACGCAGATACGCAGTATTTT
TRBJ2-1,NA,TRBD1,TRBV5-1,CASTLGQGATEQFF,TGCGCCAGCACTCTGGGCCAGGGGGCTACTGAGCAGTTCTTC
TRBJ2-7,NA,TRBD1,TRBV27,CASGPGQGLEQYF,TGTGCCAGCGGACCGGGACAGGGGCTCGAGCAGTACTTC
TRBJ1-1,few,NA,TRBV7-6,CASSLAQGHSEAFF,TGTGCCAGCAGCTTAGCCCAGGGGCACTCTGAAGCTTTCTTT
TRBJ1-2,NA,NA,TRBV29-1,CSVGRGGDAYGYTF,TGCAGCGTTGGGAGGGGAGGGGATGCCTATGGCTACACCTTC
TRBJ2-7,few,TRBD2,TRBV5-5,CASSMSGGALKIQYF,TGTGCCAGCAGCATGAGCGGGGGGGCGCTTAAGATCCAGTACTTC
TRBJ2-1,NA,NA,TRBV15,CATSRDDREQFF,TGTGCCACCAGCAGAGATGACAGGGAGCAGTTCTTC
TRBJ2-1,NA,NA,TRBV15,CATSREPTGQFF,TGTGCCACCAGCAGAGAGCCGACGGGGCAGTTCTTC
TRBJ2-7,NA,NA,TRBV5-6,CASSLDPAGYEQYF,TGTGCCAGCAGCTTGGATCCAGCCGGCTACGAGCAGTACTTC